The clone carrying this T cell receptor (beta chain) has just a few counts. Its target is unknown. This sample was included in a study of CD8+CD57+ T cells in acquired aplastic anemia. General study findings and limits: Researchers report that around 29 CD8+ CDR3 sequences appeared in both patients and controls.

Patients sequenced had flow cytometry evidence of CD8+CD57+ cell expansion. Every patient had severe acquired aplastic anemia. CDR3 size: 13 residues. The germline CDR1 and CDR2 sequences are WNHNN and SYGVQD (reference sequence). J gave up 5 bases and V 8 bases, and 5 bases lay outside the gene matches. TCR beta VDJ and CDR3 profiles were obtained from a genomic DNA template. MiXCR was run by TCRdb on the reads, yielding one entry per CDR3 protein. The sample contains about 190,000 distinct CDR3 sequences, nearly 50% of which appear only once. V gene TRBV10-1 combines with J gene TRBJ1-2, with 10 bases fitting TRBD1. The TCR sequence derives from a human donor with aplastic anemia. The sequenced material came from sorted CD4+, CD8+, or CD8+CD57+ T cells (not recorded which) from PBMCs. DNA of the CDR3: TGCGCCAGCGTGACAGGGGGCGCGTATGGCTACACCTTC. Translation gives CASVTGGAYGYTF.